This is a list of T cell receptor beta chains from one sample in a study of CD8 T cells in ankylosing spondylitis. TCRdb itself ran the 5' RACE reads through MiXCR, one entry per CDR3 protein. The sample consists of some 30,000 distinct CDR3 sequences, 6.5% to 9% of them appearing once. The source material was blood, either unsorted or a sorted T cell fraction (not recorded which). The receptor set was obtained from a male donor with ankylosing spondylitis or in good health (not recorded which). The CDR3 runs from the conserved cysteine through the conserved F or W. The D gene is left open where the match is weak. Size is stated for part of the rows, as once, few or many counts, or as a class when the clone is expanded.

j_gene | v_gene | d_gene | abundance | CDR3aa | CDR3nt
TRBJ1-1 | TRBV20-1 | NA | few | CSAKDPTLLTEAFF | TGCAGTGCTAAGGACCCTACCCTTTTGACTGAAGCTTTCTTT
TRBJ2-1 | TRBV20-1 | NA | many | CSARESHRGSYNEQFF | TGCAGTGCTAGGGAATCCCATCGGGGGTCCTACAATGAGCAGTTCTTC
TRBJ2-7 | TRBV20-1 | TRBD1 | few | CSANEQGYEQYF | TGCAGTGCTAACGAACAGGGGTACGAGCAGTACTTC
TRBJ2-3 | TRBV5-1 | NA | many | CASRAGAAGSTDTQYF | TGCGCCAGCAGGGCGGGGGCAGCGGGAAGCACAGATACGCAGTATTTT
TRBJ2-3 | TRBV5-1 | TRBD2 | many | CASKGLLAGGTDTQYF | TGCGCCAGCAAGGGGTTGCTAGCGGGAGGAACAGATACGCAGTATTTT
TRBJ1-1 | TRBV6-4 | TRBD1 | NA | CASGQGFVSEAFF | TGTGCCAGCGGACAGGGTTTCGTATCGGAAGCTTTCTTT
TRBJ1-4 | TRBV20-1 | NA | once | CSAPRSRGAEKLFF | TGCAGTGCCCCTCGCAGCAGGGGAGCTGAAAAACTGTTTTTT
TRBJ1-1 | TRBV20-1 | NA | many | CSAPRRGARNTEAFF | TGCAGTGCCCCGAGGAGGGGCGCGAGGAACACTGAAGCTTTCTTT
TRBJ2-3 | TRBV7-2 | NA | NA | CASSFHPDTQYF | TGTGCCAGCAGCTTCCATCCAGATACGCAGTATTTT
TRBJ2-5 | TRBV24-1 | NA | many | CATSEDRKTQYF | TGTGCCACCAGTGAGGACCGGAAGACCCAGTACTTC
TRBJ2-1 | TRBV4-1 | TRBD2 | few | CASTSGRTSSYNEQFF | TGCGCCAGCACTAGCGGGAGGACTAGCTCCTACAATGAGCAGTTCTTC
TRBJ2-5 | TRBV5-1 | TRBD2 | many | CASSDKLAGAGETQYF | TGCGCCAGCAGCGATAAACTAGCGGGAGCGGGGGAGACCCAGTACTTC
TRBJ2-3 | TRBV20-1 | NA | many | CSARDRAGVDTQYF | TGCAGTGCTAGAGATAGGGCAGGGGTGGATACGCAGTATTTT
TRBJ1-2 | TRBV5-1 | TRBD1 | few | CASSSQGADGYTF | TGCGCCAGCAGCTCCCAGGGGGCTGATGGCTACACCTTC
TRBJ2-5 | TRBV2 | TRBD2 | few | CTFCSARLAGASQETQYF | TGTACCTTCTGTTCCGCCCGACTAGCGGGAGCCTCCCAAGAGACCCAGTACTTC
TRBJ1-2 | TRBV6-5 | NA | many | CASSYQTGAGAYGYTF | TGTGCCAGCAGTTACCAAACGGGGGCAGGGGCCTATGGCTACACCTTC
TRBJ1-2 | TRBV11-2 | NA | NA | CASSLGSDYGYTF | TGTGCCAGCAGCTTAGGATCTGACTATGGCTACACCTTC
TRBJ2-1 | TRBV3-1 | TRBD2 | many | CASSHLLAGHNEQFF | TGTGCCAGCAGCCACCTACTAGCGGGACACAATGAGCAGTTCTTC
TRBJ1-2 | TRBV20-1 | TRBD1 | many | CSADDRGPAGYTF | TGCAGTGCCGACGACAGGGGGCCCGCTGGCTACACCTTC
TRBJ2-7 | TRBV5-1 | TRBD1 | many | CASSSDRVGEQYF | TGCGCCAGCAGCTCCGACAGGGTAGGAGAGCAGTACTTC
TRBJ1-2 | TRBV6-2/TRBV6-3 | NA | medium-sized | CASSRGPGWNYGYTF | TGTGCCAGCAGTCGTGGTCCAGGGTGGAACTATGGCTACACCTTC
TRBJ2-1 | TRBV10-3 | NA | many | CAISEAALSSYNEQFF | TGTGCCATCAGTGAGGCGGCCCTGAGCTCCTACAATGAGCAGTTCTTC
TRBJ1-2 | TRBV5-1 | TRBD1 | many | CASRQGEDGYTF | TGCGCCAGCAGACAGGGGGAGGATGGCTACACCTTC
TRBJ2-1 | TRBV7-3 | TRBD2 | many | CASSRGLGGSDEQFF | TGTGCCAGCAGCCGGGGACTAGGGGGGTCCGATGAGCAGTTCTTC
TRBJ1-2 | TRBV28 | TRBD1 | few | CASSLGTGVGYTF | TGTGCCAGCAGTCTCGGGACAGGGGTTGGCTACACCTTC
TRBJ2-1 | TRBV6-2/TRBV6-3 | NA | many | CASSAFEGGPYNEQFF | TGTGCCAGCAGCGCCTTTGAGGGGGGGCCCTACAATGAGCAGTTCTTC
TRBJ2-1 | TRBV20-1 | NA | many | CSARDSNAGTHEQFF | TGCAGTGCTAGAGATTCCAACGCCGGTACCCATGAGCAGTTCTTC
TRBJ2-1 | TRBV10-3 | TRBD2 | many | CATTLGGSGRFYNEQFF | TGTGCCACTACCCTCGGTGGTAGCGGGAGGTTCTACAATGAGCAGTTCTTC
TRBJ2-1 | TRBV24-1 | NA | many | CATSDSNTPSYNEQFF | TGTGCCACCAGTGACAGTAACACCCCCTCCTACAATGAGCAGTTCTTC
TRBJ1-1 | TRBV20-1 | NA | once | CSAAPGNTEAFF | TGCAGTGCGGCCCCAGGGAACACTGAAGCTTTCTTT
TRBJ2-1 | TRBV5-1 | TRBD2 | many | CASSLEDGRALGEQFF | TGCGCCAGCAGCTTGGAAGACGGGAGGGCTCTCGGTGAGCAGTTCTTC
TRBJ1-5 | TRBV3-1 | NA | many | CASSLGRDQPQHF | TGTGCCAGCAGCCTCGGGAGAGATCAGCCCCAGCATTTT
TRBJ2-2 | TRBV20-1 | TRBD2 | many | CSAPRTSGSGELFF | TGCAGTGCACCCCGGACTAGCGGGAGCGGGGAGCTGTTTTTT
TRBJ1-1 | TRBV13 | TRBD1 | many | CASSSGTGGSSSFSGAFF | TGTGCCAGCAGCTCCGGGACAGGGGGCTCGTCATCTTTTTCCGGAGCTTTCTTT
TRBJ2-3 | TRBV11-2 | NA | many | CASSSQGAGVSDTQYF | TGTGCCAGCAGCTCCCAGGGGGCGGGAGTTTCAGATACGCAGTATTTT
TRBJ2-7 | TRBV10-1 | NA | many | CASSESPLDEQYF | TGCGCCAGCAGTGAGTCCCCCCTGGACGAGCAGTACTTC
TRBJ2-3 | TRBV6-6 | TRBD2 | few | CASKDSGNTDTQYF | TGTGCCAGCAAAGATAGCGGGAATACAGATACGCAGTATTTT
TRBJ1-1 | TRBV6-1 | NA | many | CATRGGGNTEAFF | TGTGCCACTCGGGGGGGAGGGAACACTGAAGCTTTCTTT
TRBJ2-7 | TRBV14 | NA | many | CASSQLLGGYEQYF | TGTGCCAGCAGCCAATTACTTGGCGGCTACGAGCAGTACTTC
TRBJ1-1 | TRBV27 | NA | many | CASSSNPGMNTEAFF | TGTGCCAGCAGTTCGAATCCCGGAATGAACACTGAAGCTTTCTTT
TRBJ2-7 | TRBV20-1 | TRBD1 | medium-sized | CSADRTGDREQYF | TGCAGTGCAGATCGGACAGGGGACCGCGAGCAGTACTTC
TRBJ1-1 | TRBV6-1 | NA | many | CASRRSGVRTEAFF | TGTGCCAGCCGACGCTCGGGGGTAAGGACTGAAGCTTTCTTT
TRBJ1-1 | TRBV24-1 | NA | medium-sized | CATSDYNTEAFF | TGTGCCACCAGTGATTACAACACTGAAGCTTTCTTT
TRBJ2-3 | TRBV5-1 | NA | many | CASSSLAEFTDTQYF | TGCGCCAGCAGCTCATTAGCCGAGTTCACAGATACGCAGTATTTT
TRBJ1-1 | TRBV5-1 | NA | many | CASSLGQLGSEAFF | TGCGCCAGCAGCTTGGGGCAGTTGGGAAGTGAAGCTTTCTTT
TRBJ2-7 | TRBV30 | NA | many | CAWDRAGAYEQYF | TGTGCCTGGGACAGAGCAGGGGCTTACGAGCAGTACTTC
TRBJ2-1 | TRBV29-1 | NA | few | CSVVAYNEQFF | TGCAGCGTTGTGGCCTACAATGAGCAGTTCTTC